The clone carrying this TCR beta chain was seen only a few times. What it binds is unknown. This sample is part of a study of response to subunit inactivated influenza vaccine. Regarding the study as a whole: Authors suggested seasonal influenza vaccinations each recruit few new T cells.

The CDR3 loop spans 15 amino acids. Trimming took off 0 bases at V and 8 bases at J, with 17 bases between the two ends. Per germline, CDR1 SGHRS and CDR2 YFSETQ. TCRdb itself ran the RT-PCR reads through MiXCR, one entry per CDR3 protein. The repertoire holds approximately 480,000 distinct CDR3 sequences, with around 9.9% as singletons. The sequencing here drew on PBMCs from blood, taken 40 to 50 days after vaccination. This receptor was taken from a man aged 50 to 60 who received an inactivated influenza vaccine. The chain joins TRBV5-1 to TRBJ2-5, with a tentative D call TRBD1 (6 bases). CDR3 nucleotides: TGCGCCAGCAGCTTGGAGGTCGGGACACCTGGCACCCAGTACTTC. Protein sequence: CASSLEVGTPGTQYF.